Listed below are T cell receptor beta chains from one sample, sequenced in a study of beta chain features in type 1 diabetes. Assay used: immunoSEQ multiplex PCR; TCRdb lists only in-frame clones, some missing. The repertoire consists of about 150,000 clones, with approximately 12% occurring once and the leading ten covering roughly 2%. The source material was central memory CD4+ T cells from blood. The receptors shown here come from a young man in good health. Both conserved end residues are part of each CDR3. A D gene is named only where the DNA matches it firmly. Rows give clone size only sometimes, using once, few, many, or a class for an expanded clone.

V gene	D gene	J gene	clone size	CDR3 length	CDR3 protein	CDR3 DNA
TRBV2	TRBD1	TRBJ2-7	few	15	CASSERGTGAHEQYF	TGTGCCAGCAGTGAAAGGGGGACAGGGGCCCACGAGCAGTACTTC
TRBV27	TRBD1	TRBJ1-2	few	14	CASSWGRGDYGYTF	TGTGCCAGCAGTTGGGGCAGGGGGGACTATGGCTACACCTTC
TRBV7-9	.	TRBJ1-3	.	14	CASSFGGSGNTIYF	TGTGCCAGCAGCTTTGGTGGCTCTGGAAACACCATATATTTT
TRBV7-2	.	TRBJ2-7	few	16	CASSLTKVQGASEQYF	TGTGCCAGCAGCTTAACCAAGGTACAGGGCGCCTCAGAGCAGTACTTC
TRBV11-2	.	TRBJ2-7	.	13	CASSIRRNYEQYF	TGTGCCAGCAGCATTAGACGGAACTACGAGCAGTACTTC
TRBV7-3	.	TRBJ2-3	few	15	CASSPARALHHTQYF	TGTGCCAGCAGTCCAGCAAGAGCCTTGCACCATACGCAGTATTTT
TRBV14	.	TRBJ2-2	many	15	CASSQVGSITGELFF	TGTGCCAGCAGCCAAGTGGGGAGTATTACCGGGGAGCTGTTTTTT
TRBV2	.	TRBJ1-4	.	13	CASTGEKGEKLFF	TGTGCCAGCACAGGCGAGAAGGGTGAAAAACTGTTTTTT
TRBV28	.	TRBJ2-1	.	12	CASSSGGLRQFF	TGTGCCAGCAGCTCAGGGGGGCTGAGGCAGTTCTTC
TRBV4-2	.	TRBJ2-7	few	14	CASSQDLAAYEQYF	TGTGCCAGCAGCCAAGATTTAGCGGCCTACGAGCAGTACTTC
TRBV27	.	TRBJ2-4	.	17	CASSLVGLSSDKNIQYF	TGTGCCAGCAGTTTAGTTGGCCTTAGTAGTGACAAAAACATTCAGTACTTC
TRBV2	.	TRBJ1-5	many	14	CASSGGQWDQPQHF	TGTGCCAGCAGTGGGGGACAATGGGATCAGCCCCAGCATTTT
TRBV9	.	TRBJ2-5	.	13	CASSVRDAETQYF	TGTGCCAGCAGCGTTAGGGATGCGGAGACCCAGTACTTC
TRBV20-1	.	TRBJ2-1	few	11	CSASGQAEQFF	TGCAGTGCTAGTGGACAAGCTGAGCAGTTCTTC
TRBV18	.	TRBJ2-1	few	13	CASSPPPGNEQFF	TGTGCCAGCTCACCCCCTCCCGGGAATGAGCAGTTCTTC
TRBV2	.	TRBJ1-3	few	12	CASSVTGNTIYF	TGTGCCAGCAGTGTGACTGGAAACACCATATATTTT
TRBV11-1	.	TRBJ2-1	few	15	CASSLDRTATNEQFF	TGTGCCAGCAGCTTAGATCGGACAGCGACCAATGAGCAGTTCTTC
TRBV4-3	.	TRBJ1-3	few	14	CASSQEQTGNTIYF	TGCGCCAGCAGCCAAGAGCAGACTGGAAACACCATATATTTT
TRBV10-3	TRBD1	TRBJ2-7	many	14	CAISAGTESGEQYF	TGTGCCATCAGCGCCGGGACAGAGTCTGGCGAGCAGTACTTC
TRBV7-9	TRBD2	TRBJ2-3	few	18	CASSPKLRLAGARGEEYF	TGTGCCAGCAGCCCAAAGCTACGACTAGCGGGAGCCCGCGGGGAGGAGTATTTT
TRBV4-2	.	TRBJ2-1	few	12	CASSQESNEQFF	TGTGCCAGCAGCCAAGAAAGTAATGAGCAGTTCTTC
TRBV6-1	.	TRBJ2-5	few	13	CAISDSSQETQYF	TGTGCCATCAGTGACAGCTCCCAAGAGACCCAGTACTTC
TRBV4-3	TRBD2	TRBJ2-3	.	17	CASSQDRGGRGSDTQYF	TGCGCCAGCAGCCAAGATAGGGGCGGGAGGGGTTCCGATACGCAGTATTTT